This TCR beta chain derives from a study of T cells in Graves' hyperthyroidism and ophthalmopathy. Study-wide points: Most thyroid clonotypes expanded above 0.001 appeared in blood too.

The CDR3 regions of TCR beta were amplified from RNA transcripts. Using the HTBI primer set, a first-round RT-PCR was run on the TCR CDR3. TCRdb ran MiXCR on the multiplex PCR reads and lists one entry per CDR3 protein. Among around 350,000 distinct CDR3 sequences, approximately 19% were seen once, and the ten largest hold about 3.5%. Turning to this clonotype: Its specificity is unknown.

This CDR3 region has 13 residues. V lost 3 bases to trimming and J lost 8 bases, with 11 bases between them. The V and J genes are TRBV12-3 or TRBV12-4 and TRBJ1-5, with unresolved D. Sequenced sample: blood. This TCR derives from a woman between 18 and 29 years old with Graves' hyperthyroidism. DNA for the CDR3: TGTGCCAGCAGTTTGATTGGTTTTGAGCCCCAGCATTTT. It is translated as CASSLIGFEPQHF.